This TCR beta chain was identified during a study of blood T cell repertoires in COVID-19. Participants' reported clinical history set cohort assignment. The germline V gene encodes CDR1 SGHNT and CDR2 YYREEE (reference sequence). V gave up 3 bases and J gave up 0 bases, with 10 bases separating them. CDR3 length: 14 residues. Profiled with immunoSEQ multiplex PCR; TCRdb holds only in-frame clones, not every one. The sample has 300,000 to 400,000 clones, approximately 90% seen once; the top ten hold more than 0.9%. Remarks on this clone: Within the sample, other DNA sequences also encode this same CDR3.

This chain uses TRBV5-4 with TRBJ2-7; TRBD2 is a possible D gene (6 bases). This receptor was taken from a woman aged 30 to 39 with acute COVID-19. Sequencing used PBMCs or T cells enriched from blood (not recorded which). CDR3 amino acids: CASSYGTGSYEQYF. DNA of the CDR3: TGTGCCAGCAGCTATGGGACTGGCTCCTACGAGCAGTACTTC.